This T cell receptor (beta chain) was sequenced in a study of identical twins. Study results and caveats: Findings depended on cross-sectional statistics rather than tracking the same donors. Researchers reported weaker excess twin sharing in beta out-of-frame sequences.

Via MiXCR, TCRdb re-called the 5' RACE reads, giving one row per CDR3 protein. This sample has around 490,000 distinct CDR3 sequences, with 14% found just once. This clonotype was counted a few times. As yet, its antigen is unknown. V was pared by 4 bases and J by 6 bases, with 4 bases of the junction left unmatched. This CDR3 is 13 amino acids long. Germline CDR1 and CDR2: SGHVS and FQNEAQ. Another study also made use of these data, one on yellow fever vaccine responses in identical twins.

The source material was CD4+ T cells sorted from blood. This clonotype was sampled from a woman between 18 and 30 years old in good health. The rearrangement links TRBV7-8 to TRBJ2-7, with 9 bases fitting TRBD1. The CDR3 is CASSSDRGSEQYF. The CDR3 nucleotides read TGTGCCAGCAGCTCGGACAGGGGTTCCGAGCAGTACTTC. The whole variable domain, remainder taken from reference TRBV7-8 and TRBJ2-7, is GAGVSQSPRYKVAKRGQDVALRCDPISGHVSLFWYQQALGQGPEFLTYFQNEAQLDKSGLPSDRFFAERPEGSVSTLKIQRTQQEDSAVYLCASSSDRGSEQYFGPGTRLTVT.